Below, 27 T cell receptor beta chains from the same sample are listed, as sequenced in a study of T cells in localized non-small cell lung cancer. The repertoire was sequenced with immunoSEQ multiplex PCR; TCRdb's copy has only in-frame clones and lacks some. The sample includes fewer than 2,500 clones, approximately 40% of them seen just once. The sequencing here drew on lung tumor tissue, taken before any cancer treatment. The receptors were sampled from a male donor aged 60 or over with stage II squamous cell lung carcinoma.

Here the CDR3 DNA reads TGTGCCAGCAGCTCAGCCGGGTCCTCCATTTACACCTTC. Residues: CASSSAGSSIYTF. The chain recombines TRBV14 with TRBJ1-2; D gene unclear. CDR1 SGHDN and CDR2 FVKESK come from the germline V gene. V gave up 5 bases and J gave up 11 bases, with 18 bases separating them. This CDR3 has 13 amino acids.

The chain links TRBV6-8 to TRBJ2-3; a possible D gene is TRBD2 (5 bases). V lost 7 bases and J lost 3, with 11 bases in between. CDR1 MNHGY and CDR2 SAAAGT come from the germline V gene. The CDR3 runs to 13 residues. In DNA form, the CDR3 reads TGTGCCAGCACCGGGGAGCCGACAGATACGCAGTATTTT. Translating it yields CASTGEPTDTQYF.

In DNA form, the CDR3 reads TGTGCCAGCAGCCCCCGGCGGCGGGAGCTCAATGAGCAGTTCTTC. Its protein product is CASSPRRRELNEQFF. The chain couples TRBV9 to TRBJ2-1, with 7 bases matching TRBD2. CDR3 length: 15 amino acids. Looked up from germline, CDR1 is SGDLS and CDR2 is YYNGEE. V was pared by 4 bases and J by 6 bases, with 10 bases of the junction left unmatched.

This chain connects TRBV11-3 to TRBJ2-5; 8 nucleotides match TRBD1. This CDR3 comprises 16 residues. Germline V gene lookup returns CDR1 SGHNT and CDR2 YENEEA. V lost 3 bases, J lost 0 bases, and 6 bases stayed unmatched. In DNA, the CDR3 is TGTGCCAGCAGCTTTCGGGACAGGCCGTACCAAGAGACCCAGTACTTC. It is translated as CASSFRDRPYQETQYF.

The chain recombines TRBV29-1 with TRBJ2-1, with unresolved D. The CDR3 sequence is 13 residues long. Germline V CDR1 and CDR2: SQVTM, ANQGSEA. V dropped 2 bases and J dropped 4 bases, with 9 bases sitting between them. CDR3 nucleotide sequence: TGCAGCGTTGAATCCAGCGTATACAATGAGCAGTTCTTC. Translation gives CSVESSVYNEQFF.

This clone occurred a few times. The chain uses TRBV9 and TRBJ2-1; 11 nucleotides line up with TRBD2. CDR1 is SGDLS, CDR2 YYNGEE, per germline. V trimming: 5 bases; J trimming: 9 bases; junction bases outside the gene matches: 13. The CDR3 is made up of 16 amino acids. Written as DNA, the CDR3 is TGTGCCAGCAGGCCCGGGGCTAGCGGGGGGCTCGGTGAGCAGTTCTTC. This gives the protein CASRPGASGGLGEQFF.

The chain recombines TRBV25-1 with TRBJ2-7; D might be TRBD1 (6 bases). This CDR3 spans 14 amino acids. Germline V CDR1 and CDR2: MGHDK, SYGVNS. V dropped 6 bases and J dropped 6 bases, with 18 bases sitting between them. CDR3 DNA sequence: TGTGCCAGCAGCGCTTCGACAGGCCCCCTCGAGCAGTACTTC. Its protein product is CASSASTGPLEQYF.

The chain couples TRBV11-3 to TRBJ2-1; maybe TRBD2 (5 bases). V shed 3 bases and J shed 4 bases, with 13 bases lying between them. This CDR3 region has 15 residues. CDR1 and CDR2 (germline): SGHNT, YENEEA. The CDR3: CASSLLSGSYNEQFF. Here the CDR3 DNA reads TGTGCCAGCAGCTTGTTGAGCGGTAGTTACAATGAGCAGTTCTTC. The full variable domain, in which reference TRBV11-3 and TRBJ2-1 provide the parts outside the CDR3, is EAGVVQSPRYKIIEKKQPVAFWCNPISGHNTLYWYLQNLGQGPELLIRYENEEAVDDSQLPKDRFSAERLKGVDSTLKIQPAELGDSAVYLCASSLLSGSYNEQFFGPGTRLTVL.

This clone has just a few counts. The chain recombines TRBV11-3 with TRBJ1-4; possible D gene TRBD1, 6 bases. CDR3 length equals 14 residues. The V gene's germline CDR1 is SGHNT and CDR2 YENEEA. V lost 0 bases to trimming and J lost 11 bases, with 13 bases between them. In DNA, the CDR3 is TGTGCCAGCAGCTTAGACAGGGGCGGTCGGAAACTGTTTTTT. Residues: CASSLDRGGRKLFF.

The gene calls are TRBV28 and TRBJ2-1, with a possible D match to TRBD2 (5 bases). Trimming pared 5 bases from V and 9 bases from J, leaving 17 bases between. Germline V gene lookup returns CDR1 MDHEN and CDR2 SYDVKM. The CDR3 covers 14 residues. The DNA of the CDR3 is TGTGCCAGCAGTATTTCAGCCCCCCGGGGTGAGCAGTTCTTC. Translating it yields CASSISAPRGEQFF.

The chain has TRBV28 and TRBJ2-2, with 8 bases fitting TRBD2. This CDR3 spans 15 amino acids. Germline loops: CDR1 MDHEN, CDR2 SYDVKM. The ends lost 1 base at V and 6 bases at J; junction bases unmatched: 4. Here the CDR3 DNA reads TGTGCCAGCAGTTTATATGGCGGGAGGTCCGGGGAGCTGTTTTTT. It specifies CASSLYGGRSGELFF.

This clone was seen just once. CDR3 residues: CASQAPLARDLEQYF. Here the CDR3 DNA reads TGCGCCAGCCAAGCCCCGCTAGCGCGAGACTTGGAGCAGTACTTC. The genes are TRBV10-2 and TRBJ2-7; perhaps TRBD2 as D (6 bases). CDR3 length: 15 residues. Germline V gene data show CDR1 as WSHSY and CDR2 as SAAADI. V was shortened by 8 bases and J by 7 bases, with 24 bases between the two germline ends.

The CDR3 DNA reads as TGTGCCAGTAGTTTAACAGTATTGGGTGAAGCTTTCTTT. Translation: CASSLTVLGEAFF. The V gene is TRBV19, the J gene TRBJ1-1; D is unclear. V lost 5 bases to trimming and J lost 7 bases, with 14 bases between them. Germline CDR1 and CDR2: LNHDA and SQIVND (reference sequence). The CDR3 totals 13 residues.

By share, this clone counts as large. The chain has TRBV18 and TRBJ1-1; D not certain. CDR1 is KGHSH, CDR2 LQKENI, per germline. V was cut by 3 bases and J by 3 bases, with 8 bases left in between. The CDR3 spans 13 residues. The CDR3 bases are TGTGCCAGCTCACCCTCATTGGACACTGAAGCTTTCTTT. Translation: CASSPSLDTEAFF.

This clone was seen a handful of times. J is TRBJ1-2 and V is TRBV30; D not resolved. From germline, CDR1 is GTSNPN and CDR2 SVGIG (reference sequence). V lost 3 bases, J lost 6 bases, and 17 bases lay in between. The CDR3 is 14 residues long. Here the CDR3 reads CAWRKTDMANGYTF. The DNA of the CDR3 is TGTGCCTGGAGGAAGACGGATATGGCAAATGGCTACACCTTC.

The rearrangement links TRBV6-8 to TRBJ1-2; 7 nucleotides align to TRBD1. The CDR3 has 13 residues. Germline CDR1 is MNHGY and CDR2 is SAAAGT. J was trimmed by 5 bases and V by 6 bases; bases with no gene match: 6. The CDR3 DNA is TGTGCCAGCAGCAGGGGACAGCCTTATGGCTACACCTTC. This gives the protein CASSRGQPYGYTF.

The CDR3: CASRKLDRKGTEAFF. In nucleotides, the CDR3 is TGTGCCAGTAGGAAACTCGACAGGAAAGGGACTGAAGCTTTCTTT. The V and J genes are TRBV19 and TRBJ1-1; the D gene is possibly TRBD1 (6 bases). The CDR3 is 15 amino acids. V was clipped by 6 bases and J by 5 bases, with 19 bases between them. From germline, CDR1 is LNHDA and CDR2 SQIVND (reference sequence).

CDR3 nucleotides: TGTGCCAGCAGTCCAGGTAGCCGCTCTAATGAAAAACTGTTTTTT. Protein product: CASSPGSRSNEKLFF. This chain uses TRBV28 with TRBJ1-4; D gene unclear. The germline V gene encodes CDR1 MDHEN and CDR2 SYDVKM. V was pared by 5 bases and J by 3 bases, with 13 bases between. The CDR3 runs to 15 residues.

The chain joins TRBV6-8 to TRBJ2-3; D is unresolved. Germline V gives CDR1 MNHGY, CDR2 SAAAGT. Trimming removed 11 bases from V and 2 bases from J, with 11 bases in between. The CDR3 is 12 residues long. CDR3 residues: CASAGYTDTQYF. CDR3 sequence (DNA): TGTGCCTCGGCCGGCTACACAGATACGCAGTATTTT.

The rearrangement uses TRBV29-1 and TRBJ2-1, with TRBD2 matching over 9 bases. Germline V lookup: CDR1 SQVTM, CDR2 ANQGSEA. This CDR3 is built from 14 residues. J gave up 6 bases and V 0 bases, and 3 bases lay outside the gene matches. The CDR3 sequence: CSVEELAGSNEQFF. The CDR3 DNA follows: TGCAGCGTTGAAGAACTAGCGGGTTCCAATGAGCAGTTCTTC.

CDR3 amino acids: CASSIVKNRLNYGYTF. The CDR3 nucleotides read TGTGCCAGTAGTATAGTAAAGAACAGGCTGAACTATGGCTACACCTTC. The chain has TRBV19 and TRBJ1-2, with a tentative D call TRBD1 (5 bases). CDR1 and CDR2 (germline): LNHDA, SQIVND (reference sequence). This CDR3 spans 16 amino acids. With 1 base removed from V and 2 bases from J, the gap between germline ends came to 14 bases.

This clone has just a few counts. This chain joins TRBV6-8 and TRBJ2-7; D could derive from TRBD1 or TRBD2 (5 bases each). The CDR3 loop spans 15 amino acids. The V gene lost 7 bases and the J gene lost 0 bases, with 16 bases spanning the gap. The germline V gene encodes CDR1 MNHGY and CDR2 SAAAGT. The CDR3 nucleotides are TGTGCCAGCACCCGATCGGATGGGGGCTCCTACGAGCAGTACTTC. Encoded protein: CASTRSDGGSYEQYF.

This clone has only a few counts. The V and J genes are TRBV29-1 and TRBJ2-2; the D gene could be TRBD1 or TRBD2 (5 bases each). V was trimmed by 6 bases and J by 7 bases, leaving 18 bases between them. The CDR3 is 14 residues long. Germline lookup yields CDR1 SQVTM and CDR2 ANQGSEA. The CDR3 sequence: CSVGGTSTGGELFF. The CDR3 DNA sequence: TGCAGCGTGGGTGGGACCTCCACGGGCGGGGAGCTGTTTTTT.

This clone appeared a few times. This chain connects TRBV6-8 to TRBJ2-7, with 9 bases fitting TRBD1. CDR1 MNHGY and CDR2 SAAAGT come from the germline V gene. The trim removed 8 bases at V and 4 bases at J, leaving 9 bases unmatched. The CDR3 runs 14 residues. The DNA of the CDR3 is TGTGCCAGCCGGTCCGACAGGGGGTATTACGAGCAGTACTTC. This gives the protein CASRSDRGYYEQYF.

The chain joins TRBV28 to TRBJ1-2, with no clear D. The V gene lost 3 bases and the J gene lost 4 bases, with 9 bases spanning the gap. The CDR3 length is 13 residues. The germline V gene encodes CDR1 MDHEN and CDR2 SYDVKM. CDR3 protein: CASSFSGRYGYTF. The CDR3 region has the DNA TGTGCCAGCAGTTTCTCTGGACGCTATGGCTACACCTTC.

This clone was picked up a small number of times. This chain connects TRBV4-1 to TRBJ2-1; the match to TRBD1 covers 9 bases. There are 15 residues in the CDR3. Germline CDR1 reads MGHRA; CDR2 reads YSYEKL. J was trimmed by 10 bases and V by 3 bases; bases with no gene match: 10. CDR3 amino acids: CASSHRDRALKEQFF. CDR3 coding DNA: TGCGCCAGCAGCCACCGGGACAGGGCCCTTAAGGAGCAGTTCTTC.

The chain couples TRBV15 to TRBJ2-5; the match to TRBD2 covers 11 bases. The V gene end was trimmed by 2 bases and the J gene end by 1 base; junction bases not matched to a gene: 6. Per the germline V gene, CDR1 is LNHNV and CDR2 is YYDKDF (reference sequence). CDR3 size: 17 residues. The CDR3 loop is CATSRPSGTSGQETQYF. The CDR3, as DNA: TGTGCCACCAGCAGACCCTCCGGGACTAGCGGCCAAGAGACCCAGTACTTC.